These 31 T cell receptor beta chains share one sample of origin, sequenced in a study of blood T cell repertoires in COVID-19. The method was immunoSEQ multiplex PCR; TCRdb's version includes in-frame clones alone and lacks a portion of them. The data contain fewer than 250,000 clones, over 80% of them singletons. The specimen was PBMCs or T cells enriched from blood (not recorded which). The receptors stem from a woman in her thirties with acute COVID-19.

The chain couples TRBV7-9 to TRBJ1-4; D remains ambiguous. The V gene's germline CDR1 is SEHNR and CDR2 FQNEAQ (reference sequence). This CDR3 is built from 14 residues. V shed 7 bases and J shed 0 bases, with 9 bases lying between them. CDR3: CASTPVTTNEKLFF. The CDR3 DNA reads TGTGCCAGCACCCCGGTAACAACTAATGAAAAACTGTTTTTT.

This clone was seen only once. This chain links TRBV4-1 with TRBJ2-7; no clear D. Deletions cut 1 base from V and 0 bases from J, with 10 bases between. The germline V gene encodes CDR1 MGHRA and CDR2 YSYEKL. The CDR3 covers 15 residues. The CDR3 reads CASSQVKTDSYEQYF. CDR3 nucleotide sequence: TGCGCCAGCAGCCAAGTAAAAACAGACTCCTACGAGCAGTACTTC.

The rearrangement joins TRBV6-1 to TRBJ1-2; 8 positions agree with TRBD1. CDR3 length: 14 residues. Germline assignment: CDR1 MNHNS and CDR2 SASEGT. V lost 1 base and J lost 7; bases outside the gene matches: 5. The CDR3 protein is CASSEGGQVFGYTF. In DNA form, the CDR3 reads TGTGCCAGCAGTGAAGGGGGACAGGTATTTGGCTACACCTTC.

This clone was observed a single time. The V gene is TRBV10-3, the J gene TRBJ1-1; 7 nucleotides agree with TRBD1. V was clipped by 4 bases and J by 2 bases; unmatched bases: 4. This CDR3 has 14 amino acids. Per germline, CDR1 ENHRY and CDR2 SYGVKD. DNA for the CDR3: TGTGCCATCAGTGTACAGGGGTCTAACACTGAAGCTTTCTTT. Protein: CAISVQGSNTEAFF.

A few counts support this clone. CDR3 nucleotide sequence: TGTGCCAGTAGTTCGTCAGGGACTCACGAGCAGTACTTC. This sequence encodes CASSSSGTHEQYF. J is TRBJ2-7 and V is TRBV19, with D possibly matching TRBD2 (6 bases). The CDR3 totals 13 residues. Deletions cut 5 bases from V and 5 bases from J, with 13 bases between. In germline, CDR1 is LNHDA, CDR2 SQIVND (reference sequence). Based on the CDR3 plus reference TRBV19 and TRBJ2-7, the full variable domain is DGGITQSPKYLFRKEGQNVTLSCEQNLNHDAMYWYRQDPGQGLRLIYYSQIVNDFQKGDIAEGYSVSREKKESFPLTVTSAQKNPTAFYLCASSSSGTHEQYFGPGTRLTVT.

As DNA, the CDR3 is TGTGCCAGTAAAGGGACAGAAGCTACCTACGAGCAGTACTTC. Protein sequence: CASKGTEATYEQYF. V usage is TRBV2 and J usage is TRBJ2-7; 7 bases fit TRBD1. CDR3 length: 14 residues. V shed 9 bases, J shed 2 bases, and the junction held 10 bases outside the gene matches. The germline CDR1 and CDR2 sequences are SNHLY and FYNNEI.

This clone was counted once. V usage is TRBV19 and J usage is TRBJ2-7; D not certain. CDR1 is LNHDA, CDR2 SQIVND, per germline (reference sequence). V lost 3 bases and J 0 bases, leaving 6 bases between the germline ends. The CDR3 length is 13 residues. CDR3 DNA: TGTGCCAGTAGTATGACTCCCTCCTACGAGCAGTACTTC. As protein: CASSMTPSYEQYF.

The chain recombines TRBV3-1 (or the pseudogene TRBV3-2) with TRBJ1-6; no clear D. The CDR3 is made up of 12 amino acids. The V gene lost 4 bases and the J gene lost 14 bases, with 12 bases spanning the gap. Germline V lookup: CDR1 LGHDT, CDR2 YNNKEL (reference sequence). The CDR3 spells CASSPGVRALHF. CDR3 DNA sequence: TGTGCCAGCAGCCCTGGAGTTAGAGCCCTCCACTTT.

The chain links TRBV6-5 to TRBJ1-4; D is possibly TRBD1 (5 bases). Germline V CDR1 and CDR2: MNHEY, SVGAGI. The CDR3 is 14 residues long. V gave up 4 bases and J gave up 8 bases, with 14 bases separating them. The CDR3 DNA sequence: TGTGCCAGCAGTTTTATAGGGGCCGGGGAAAAACTGTTTTTT. It yields the protein CASSFIGAGEKLFF.

CDR3 bases: TGTGCCAGCAGCTGGTGGGGGGGCGATGGCTACACCTTC. It specifies CASSWWGGDGYTF. The rearrangement uses TRBV7-2 and TRBJ1-2; tentative D call: TRBD1 (6 bases). Deletions cut 4 bases from V and 6 bases from J, with 12 bases between. Germline CDR1 reads SGHTA; CDR2 reads FQGNSA. CDR3 length: 13 residues. Full variable domain (missing parts from reference TRBV7-2 and TRBJ1-2): GAGVSQSPSNKVTEKGKDVELRCDPISGHTALYWYRQSLGQGLEFLIYFQGNSAPDKSGLPSDRFSAERTGGSVSTLTIQRTQQEDSAVYLCASSWWGGDGYTFGSGTRLTVV.

The chain carries TRBV29-1 and TRBJ2-7; D remains ambiguous. Deletions cut 2 bases from V and 0 bases from J, with 14 bases between. The CDR3 extends over 15 amino acids. Germline lookup yields CDR1 SQVTM and CDR2 ANQGSEA. This CDR3 reads CSVETLQESSYEQYF. CDR3 nucleotide sequence: TGCAGCGTTGAAACTCTTCAAGAGAGCTCCTACGAGCAGTACTTC.

The chain employs TRBV18 and TRBJ2-1; 10 bases line up with TRBD2. CDR3 length equals 17 residues. The V gene's germline CDR1 is KGHSH and CDR2 LQKENI. Trimming at V came to 0 bases and at J to 8 bases, leaving 10 bases not matched to a gene. The CDR3: CASSPPKRGGFGDEQFF. CDR3 DNA: TGTGCCAGCTCACCACCAAAGCGGGGGGGCTTTGGCGATGAGCAGTTCTTC. Full variable domain (outside the CDR3, taken from reference TRBV18 and TRBJ2-1): NAGVMQNPRHLVRRRGQEARLRCSPMKGHSHVYWYRQLPEEGLKFMVYLQKENIIDESGMPKERFSAEFPKEGPSILRIQQVVRGDSAAYFCASSPPKRGGFGDEQFFGPGTRLTVL.

The chain has TRBV7-9 and TRBJ1-1, with 8 bases that match TRBD1. The length of the CDR3 is 14 residues. V shed 5 bases and J 4 bases; nucleotides not matched to a gene: 6. Germline lookup yields CDR1 SEHNR and CDR2 FQNEAQ (reference sequence). The CDR3 spells CASSRQGSITEAFF. The CDR3 nucleotides read TGTGCCAGCAGCCGACAGGGGAGTATCACTGAAGCTTTCTTT.

This clone has a single count. The J gene is TRBJ1-4, the V gene TRBV5-1; D is uncertain. The V gene lost 2 bases and the J gene lost 3 bases, with 11 bases spanning the gap. The germline gives CDR1 SGHRS, CDR2 YFSETQ. The CDR3 sequence is 15 residues long. CDR3 sequence: CASSFSGEPNEKLFF. In DNA, the CDR3 is TGCGCCAGCAGCTTCAGCGGTGAACCTAATGAAAAACTGTTTTTT.

This clone was picked up a small number of times. The chain recombines TRBV5-1 with TRBJ2-1; weak D call: TRBD2 (6 bases). The CDR3 runs 14 residues. Germline CDR1 and CDR2: SGHRS and YFSETQ. The V end lost 2 bases, the J end lost 5 bases, and 11 bases lay between the germline ends. The CDR3 DNA sequence: TGCGCCAGCAGCTTTAGCGGATGGAACAATGAGCAGTTCTTC. Amino acids: CASSFSGWNNEQFF.

This clone appeared a few times. The V and J genes are TRBV18 and TRBJ1-5, with a weak D call TRBD1 (6 bases). Looked up from germline, CDR1 is KGHSH and CDR2 is LQKENI. This CDR3 has 16 residues. Trimming removed 2 bases from V and 9 bases from J, with 20 bases in between. The CDR3 region has the DNA TGTGCCAGCTCACCATCGGGAGGGGGGGATGAAGGGCCCCAGCATTTT. Translated, it gives CASSPSGGGDEGPQHF.

The chain uses TRBV5-8 and TRBJ1-5, with 9 bases fitting TRBD1. Germline V CDR1 and CDR2: SGHTS, YDEGEE. The CDR3 has 14 residues. Germline trimming cut 4 bases from V and 5 bases from J; bases unmatched to any gene: 4. The CDR3 DNA reads as TGTGCCAGCAGCGGGACAGGGTACTATCAGCCCCAGCATTTT. Protein sequence: CASSGTGYYQPQHF.

This clone occurred a few times. The chain employs TRBV24-1 and TRBJ1-5; D is uncertain. The CDR3 is 14 amino acids. The V and J ends lost 9 bases and 8 bases respectively, with 19 bases between them. Germline assignment: CDR1 KGHDR and CDR2 SFDVKD. This chain's CDR3 is CATSGEEVEEPQHF. CDR3 DNA: TGTGCCACCTCCGGGGAAGAAGTTGAGGAGCCCCAGCATTTT.

This clone was found a few times. The rearrangement uses TRBV7-9 and TRBJ1-2; a possible D gene is TRBD1 (6 bases). The V end was cut by 5 bases, the J end by 2 bases, with 12 bases between. The CDR3 sequence is 14 residues long. CDR1 and CDR2 from the germline V gene are SEHNR and FQNEAQ (reference sequence). DNA of the CDR3: TGTGCCAGCAGCCCAACGACAGGAAACTATGGCTACACCTTC. Amino acids: CASSPTTGNYGYTF. The full variable domain, in which reference TRBV7-9 and TRBJ1-2 provide the parts outside the CDR3, is DTGVSQNPRHKITKRGQNVTFRCDPISEHNRLYWYRQTLGQGPEFLTYFQNEAQLEKSRLLSDRFSAERPKGSFSTLEIQRTEQGDSAMYLCASSPTTGNYGYTFGSGTRLTVV.

This clone was detected only once. The rearrangement joins TRBV18 to TRBJ1-6; TRBD1 matches 8 bases. CDR3 size: 16 residues. The junction had 8 bases not matched to a gene; V was cut back by 6 bases and J by 4 bases. Germline V CDR1 and CDR2: KGHSH, LQKENI. CDR3 in amino acids: CASSFDRGGYNSPLHF. In DNA, the CDR3 is TGTGCCAGCTCCTTCGACAGGGGTGGGTATAATTCACCCCTCCACTTT. Full variable domain (outside the CDR3, taken from reference TRBV18 and TRBJ1-6): NAGVMQNPRHLVRRRGQEARLRCSPMKGHSHVYWYRQLPEEGLKFMVYLQKENIIDESGMPKERFSAEFPKEGPSILRIQQVVRGDSAAYFCASSFDRGGYNSPLHFGNGTRLTVT.

This clone was observed a single time. J is TRBJ2-7 and V is TRBV7-2; TRBD1 aligns across 8 bases. Trimming cost V 5 bases and J 2 bases; bases outside gene matches: 5. The CDR3 covers 14 residues. Germline V gives CDR1 SGHTA, CDR2 FQGNSA. CDR3 nucleotide sequence: TGTGCCAGCAGCCCCGGACAGGGCGCCTACGAGCAGTACTTC. This sequence encodes CASSPGQGAYEQYF.

Note on this clone: One junction end does not reproduce the germline sequence, and a read error may be involved. The chain is built from TRBV4-1 and TRBJ1-2; a weak D match, TRBD1 (6 bases). Germline V gives CDR1 MGHRA, CDR2 YSYEKL. The CDR3 has 17 residues. CDR3 region: CARSQPGDGGLENGYTF. In nucleotides, the CDR3 is TGCGCCCGCAGCCAACCGGGGGACGGGGGGCTTGAGAATGGCTACACCTTC.

The chain has TRBV25-1 and TRBJ2-3, with 7 bases that match TRBD2. Germline lookup yields CDR1 MGHDK and CDR2 SYGVNS. The V segment lost 3 bases and the J segment 4 bases; nucleotides outside the gene matches: 10. CDR3 length equals 16 residues. The CDR3 DNA is TGTGCCAGCAGTGAGCCCTTGGGGGGAGGGGCAGATACGCAGTATTTT. Translated: CASSEPLGGGADTQYF.

This clone was seen only a few times. The chain uses TRBV18 and TRBJ2-2, with TRBD1 identical over 8 bases. CDR1 is KGHSH and CDR2 is LQKENI in the germline V gene. The CDR3 spans 18 residues. V was pared by 0 bases and J by 2 bases, with 8 bases of the junction left unmatched. The CDR3 sequence: CASSPPFGTGLNTGELFF. CDR3 DNA sequence: TGTGCCAGCTCACCACCTTTCGGGACAGGATTAAACACCGGGGAGCTGTTTTTT.

The chain couples TRBV4-3 to TRBJ2-3; D uncertain. CDR1 and CDR2 from the germline V gene are LGHNA and YSLEER. This CDR3 comprises 14 residues. Deletions cut 0 bases from V and 12 bases from J, with 16 bases between. CDR3 sequence reads: CASSQDRSERPQYF. The CDR3 DNA reads as TGCGCCAGCAGCCAAGATCGATCGGAGCGCCCCCAGTATTTT.

The rearrangement uses TRBV12-3 or TRBV12-4 and TRBJ2-7; TRBD1 aligns across 7 bases. V lost 5 bases, J lost 2 bases, and 0 bases stayed unmatched. CDR3 length equals 12 residues. CDR3 in amino acids: CASSQGAYEQYF. CDR3 sequence (DNA): TGTGCCAGCAGTCAGGGGGCCTACGAGCAGTACTTC.

This chain connects TRBV5-4 to TRBJ1-3; D is possibly TRBD1 (5 bases). The CDR3 sequence is 16 residues long. Germline values: CDR1 SGHNT, CDR2 YYREEE (reference sequence). V lost 5 bases and J lost 4, with 19 bases in between. The chain's CDR3 is CASRGVGQTRGNTIYF. In DNA, the CDR3 is TGTGCCAGCAGAGGGGTCGGCCAAACGAGGGGAAACACCATATATTTT. Using reference TRBV5-4 and TRBJ1-3 for the parts outside the CDR3, the full variable domain is ETGVTQSPTHLIKTRGQQVTLRCSSQSGHNTVSWYQQALGQGPQFIFQYYREEENGRGNFPPRFSGLQFPNYSSELNVNALELDDSALYLCASRGVGQTRGNTIYFGEGSWLTVV.

This chain links TRBV18 with TRBJ2-1, with 10 bases identical to TRBD2. Germline V gene data show CDR1 as KGHSH and CDR2 as LQKENI. V dropped 5 bases and J dropped 7; count of bases not matched to a gene: 8. CDR3 length: 15 residues. The CDR3 loop reads CASSEAGGPLNEQFF. The CDR3 nucleotides are TGTGCCAGCTCAGAAGCGGGGGGGCCCTTAAATGAGCAGTTCTTC.

V usage is TRBV5-4 and J usage is TRBJ1-2; no firm D call. The CDR3 runs to 14 residues. Germline assignment: CDR1 SGHNT and CDR2 YYREEE (reference sequence). The V gene lost 0 bases and the J gene lost 2 bases, with 8 bases spanning the gap. Written as DNA, the CDR3 is TGTGCCAGCAGCTTGGAGGCGGAAAACTATGGCTACACCTTC. Translating it yields CASSLEAENYGYTF.

The chain carries TRBV6-1 and TRBJ1-4; D perhaps matches TRBD1 (5 bases). Germline V gene lookup returns CDR1 MNHNS and CDR2 SASEGT. V was clipped by 3 bases and J by 3 bases, with 8 bases between them. CDR3 length: 14 amino acids. CDR3 residues: CASSEGLANEKLFF. Here the CDR3 DNA reads TGTGCCAGCAGTGAGGGGCTGGCTAATGAAAAACTGTTTTTT.

J is TRBJ2-5 and V is TRBV7-9; the D is unclear. The germline gives CDR1 SEHNR, CDR2 FQNEAQ (reference sequence). Trimming shortened V by 3 bases and J by 2 bases, and 4 bases separated the two germline ends. The CDR3 spans 12 residues. The CDR3 DNA is TGTGCCAGCAGCTTCCATCAAGAGACCCAGTACTTC. Translation gives CASSFHQETQYF.